This T cell receptor (beta chain) was obtained from a study of T cell changes during pregnancy in multiple sclerosis. Trimming removed 2 bases from V and 6 bases from J; junction bases left unmatched: 21. In germline, CDR1 is SGHRS, CDR2 YFSETQ. This CDR3 is 19 amino acids long. TCRdb's copy holds only in-frame clones and misses some; the assay was immunoSEQ multiplex PCR. The sample lists tens of thousands of clones; around 95% were seen once. The receptor's source is a female donor in good health, enrolled as a control in a pregnancy study. The sample consisted of peripheral blood, taken in the third trimester of pregnancy. V is TRBV5-1 and J is TRBJ2-3, with TRBD2 identical over 7 bases. The CDR3 reads CASSFGVPWTRGEGDTQYF. The DNA for the CDR3 is TGCGCCAGCAGCTTTGGGGTCCCATGGACCCGGGGGGAAGGTGATACGCAGTATTTT.